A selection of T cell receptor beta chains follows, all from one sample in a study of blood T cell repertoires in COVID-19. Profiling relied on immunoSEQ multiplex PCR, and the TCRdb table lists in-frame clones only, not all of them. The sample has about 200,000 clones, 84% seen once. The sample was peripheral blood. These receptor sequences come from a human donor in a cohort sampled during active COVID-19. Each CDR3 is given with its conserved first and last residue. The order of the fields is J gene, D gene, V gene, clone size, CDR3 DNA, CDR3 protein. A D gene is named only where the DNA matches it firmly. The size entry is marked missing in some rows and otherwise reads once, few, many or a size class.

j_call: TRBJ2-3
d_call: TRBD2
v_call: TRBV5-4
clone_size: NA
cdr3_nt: TGTGCCACCTCACTAGCGGGAGTTTCAGATACGCAGTATTTT
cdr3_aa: CATSLAGVSDTQYF

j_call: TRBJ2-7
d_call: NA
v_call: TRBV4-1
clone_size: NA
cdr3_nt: TGCGCCAGCAGCCAACTAGCCGGCGCCTACGAGCAGTACTTC
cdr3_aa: CASSQLAGAYEQYF

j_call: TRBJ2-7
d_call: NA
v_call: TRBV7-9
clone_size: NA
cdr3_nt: TGTGCCAGCAGCTTAATCGGGACAAACGAGCAGTACTTC
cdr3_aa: CASSLIGTNEQYF

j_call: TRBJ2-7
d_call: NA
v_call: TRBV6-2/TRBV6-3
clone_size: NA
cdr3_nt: TGTGCCAGCAGTTACTCGAGAAGCCACTCCTACGAGCAGTACTTC
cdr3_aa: CASSYSRSHSYEQYF

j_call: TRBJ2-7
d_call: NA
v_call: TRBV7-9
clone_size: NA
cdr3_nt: TGTGCCAGCAGCTTAGTGGCAGGGGAGCTACGAGGGCAGTACTTC
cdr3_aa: CASSLVAGELRGQYF

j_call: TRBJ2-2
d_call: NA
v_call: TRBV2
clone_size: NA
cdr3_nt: TGTGCCAGCTCCCCTGACAGGAACACCGGGGAGCTGTTTTTT
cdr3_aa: CASSPDRNTGELFF

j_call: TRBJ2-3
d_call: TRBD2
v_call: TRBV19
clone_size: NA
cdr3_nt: TGTGCCAGTAGTAAGAAGGAGCGGGAGCTCCCAGATACGCAGTATTTT
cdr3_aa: CASSKKERELPDTQYF

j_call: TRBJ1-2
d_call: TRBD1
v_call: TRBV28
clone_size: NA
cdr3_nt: TGTGCCAGCAGCAAATCGGGACAGGGGTGGGATGGCTACACCTTC
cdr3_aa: CASSKSGQGWDGYTF

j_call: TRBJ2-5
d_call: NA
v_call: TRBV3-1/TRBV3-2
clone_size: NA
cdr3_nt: TGTGCCAGCAGCCGAAGGGGCAAAGAGACCCAGTACTTC
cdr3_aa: CASSRRGKETQYF

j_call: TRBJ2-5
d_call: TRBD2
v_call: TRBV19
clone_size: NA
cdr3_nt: TGTGCCAGTAGTATAGTGGCGCCCACTCCTAGCGGGAGAACCGACGAACAAGAGACCCAGTACTTC
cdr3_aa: CASSIVAPTPSGRTDEQETQYF

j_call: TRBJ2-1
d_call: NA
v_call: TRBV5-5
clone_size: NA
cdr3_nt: TGTGCCAGCAGCTCGAACCTCGGGATATACAATGAGCAGTTCTTC
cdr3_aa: CASSSNLGIYNEQFF

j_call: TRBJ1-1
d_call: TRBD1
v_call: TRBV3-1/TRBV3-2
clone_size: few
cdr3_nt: TGTGCCAGCAGCCGCGGAAGACAGGGCACTGAAGCTTTCTTT
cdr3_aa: CASSRGRQGTEAFF

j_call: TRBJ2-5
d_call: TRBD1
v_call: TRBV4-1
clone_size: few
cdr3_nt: TGCGCCAGCAGCCGAACTGCGCAGGGGGCTGGAGGCCAAGAGACCCAGTACTTC
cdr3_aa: CASSRTAQGAGGQETQYF

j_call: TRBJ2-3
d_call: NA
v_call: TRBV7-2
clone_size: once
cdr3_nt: TGTGCCAGCAGCTCCCGACAAAGCCTCACAGATACGCAGTATTTT
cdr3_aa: CASSSRQSLTDTQYF

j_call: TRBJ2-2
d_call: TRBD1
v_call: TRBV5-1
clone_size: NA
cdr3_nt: TGCGCCAGCAGCTGGGACAGCACCGGGGAGCTGTTTTTT
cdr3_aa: CASSWDSTGELFF

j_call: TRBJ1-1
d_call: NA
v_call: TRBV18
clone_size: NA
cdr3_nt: TGTGCCAGCTCACCAACCACAGGGTCTCAGAACACTGAAGCTTTCTTT
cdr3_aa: CASSPTTGSQNTEAFF